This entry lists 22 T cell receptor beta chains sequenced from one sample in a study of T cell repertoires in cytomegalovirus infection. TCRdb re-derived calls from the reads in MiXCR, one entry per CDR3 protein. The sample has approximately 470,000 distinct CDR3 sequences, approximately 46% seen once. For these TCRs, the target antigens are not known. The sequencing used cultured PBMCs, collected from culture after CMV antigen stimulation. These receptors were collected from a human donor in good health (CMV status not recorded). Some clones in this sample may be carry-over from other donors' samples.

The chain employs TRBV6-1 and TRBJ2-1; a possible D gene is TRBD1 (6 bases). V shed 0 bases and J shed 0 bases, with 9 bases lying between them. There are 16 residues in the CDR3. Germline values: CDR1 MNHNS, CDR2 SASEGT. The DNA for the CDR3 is TGTGCCAGCAGTGAAGCAGGGACAAGCTCCTACAATGAGCAGTTCTTC. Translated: CASSEAGTSSYNEQFF.

The CDR3 nucleotides read TGTGCCAGCAGTTATGTAGGGGCAGCTTTCTTT. This translates into CASSYVGAAFF. The rearrangement uses TRBV6-6 and TRBJ1-1, with D possibly being TRBD1 (5 bases). The V gene lost 3 bases and the J gene lost 10 bases, with 9 bases spanning the gap. Germline V CDR1 and CDR2: MNHNY, SVGAGI (reference sequence). This CDR3 region has 11 residues.

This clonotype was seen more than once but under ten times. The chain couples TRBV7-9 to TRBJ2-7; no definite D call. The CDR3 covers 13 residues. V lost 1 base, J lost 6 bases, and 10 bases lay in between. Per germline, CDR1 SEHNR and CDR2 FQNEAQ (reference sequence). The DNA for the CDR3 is TGTGCCAGCAGCTTAGTCACTGTAGCCGAGCAGTACTTC. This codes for CASSLVTVAEQYF.

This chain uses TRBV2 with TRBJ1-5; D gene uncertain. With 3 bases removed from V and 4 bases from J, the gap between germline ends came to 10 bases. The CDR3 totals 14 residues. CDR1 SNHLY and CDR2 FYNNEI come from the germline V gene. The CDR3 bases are TGTGCCAGCAGTGAGGAGTCGGTTAATCAGCCCCAGCATTTT. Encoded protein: CASSEESVNQPQHF.

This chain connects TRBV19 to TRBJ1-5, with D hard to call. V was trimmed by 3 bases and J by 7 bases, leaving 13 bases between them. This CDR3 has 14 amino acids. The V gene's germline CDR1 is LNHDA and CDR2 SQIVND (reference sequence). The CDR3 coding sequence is TGTGCCAGTAGTATCGAACAGTTAGGGCAGCCCCAGCATTTT. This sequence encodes CASSIEQLGQPQHF.

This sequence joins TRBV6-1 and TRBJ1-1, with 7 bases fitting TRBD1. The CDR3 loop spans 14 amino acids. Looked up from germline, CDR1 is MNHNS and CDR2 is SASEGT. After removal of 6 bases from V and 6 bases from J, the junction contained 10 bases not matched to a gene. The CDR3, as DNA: TGTGCCAGCAGCCGGATGACAGGGCGGGCTGAAGCTTTCTTT. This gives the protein CASSRMTGRAEAFF.

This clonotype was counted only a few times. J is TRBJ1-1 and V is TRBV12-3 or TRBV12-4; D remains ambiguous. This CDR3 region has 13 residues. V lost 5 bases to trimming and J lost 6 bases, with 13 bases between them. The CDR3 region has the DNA TGTGCCAGCAGTGAATCACCGGACGCTGAAGCTTTCTTT. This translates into CASSESPDAEAFF.

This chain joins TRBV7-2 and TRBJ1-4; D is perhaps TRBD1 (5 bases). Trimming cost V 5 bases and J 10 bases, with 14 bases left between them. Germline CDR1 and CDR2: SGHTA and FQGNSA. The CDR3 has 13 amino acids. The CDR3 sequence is CASSGGDLRKLFF. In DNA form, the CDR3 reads TGTGCCAGCAGCGGGGGGGACCTCAGAAAACTGTTTTTT.

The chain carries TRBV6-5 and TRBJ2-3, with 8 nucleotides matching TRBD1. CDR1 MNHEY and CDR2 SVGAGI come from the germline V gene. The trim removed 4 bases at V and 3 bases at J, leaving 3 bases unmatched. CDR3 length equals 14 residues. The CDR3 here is CASSFRGLTDTQYF. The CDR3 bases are TGTGCCAGCAGTTTCAGGGGGCTTACAGATACGCAGTATTTT.

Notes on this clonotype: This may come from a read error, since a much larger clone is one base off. The CDR3 sequence is CASSKGVATETQYF. DNA for the CDR3: TGTGCCAGCAGCAAAGGGGTCGCAACAGAGACCCAGTACTTC. The chain is built from TRBV7-2 and TRBJ2-5, with D perhaps TRBD1 (5 bases). Trimming cost V 5 bases and J 4 bases, with 14 bases left between them. Germline V gene data show CDR1 as SGHTA and CDR2 as FQGNSA. The CDR3 has 14 residues.

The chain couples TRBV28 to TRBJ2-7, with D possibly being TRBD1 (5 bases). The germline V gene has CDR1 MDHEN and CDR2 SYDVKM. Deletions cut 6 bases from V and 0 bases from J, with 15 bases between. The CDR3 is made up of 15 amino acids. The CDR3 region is CASRQGGDSSYEQYF. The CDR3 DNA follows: TGTGCCAGCAGACAAGGTGGCGACAGCTCCTACGAGCAGTACTTC.

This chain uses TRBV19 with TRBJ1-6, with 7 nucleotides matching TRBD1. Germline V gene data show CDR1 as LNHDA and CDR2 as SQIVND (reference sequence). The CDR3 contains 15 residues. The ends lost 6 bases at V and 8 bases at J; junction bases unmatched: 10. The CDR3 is CASSNGGGTDSPLHF. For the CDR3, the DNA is TGTGCCAGTAGCAATGGAGGGGGCACTGATTCACCCCTCCACTTT.

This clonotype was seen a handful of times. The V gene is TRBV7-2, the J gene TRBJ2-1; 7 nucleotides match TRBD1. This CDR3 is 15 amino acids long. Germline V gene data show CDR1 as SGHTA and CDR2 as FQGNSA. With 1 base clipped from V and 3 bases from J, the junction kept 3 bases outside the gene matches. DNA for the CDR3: TGTGCCAGCAGCTTAGGGGACAGCAACTACAATGAGCAGTTCTTC. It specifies CASSLGDSNYNEQFF.

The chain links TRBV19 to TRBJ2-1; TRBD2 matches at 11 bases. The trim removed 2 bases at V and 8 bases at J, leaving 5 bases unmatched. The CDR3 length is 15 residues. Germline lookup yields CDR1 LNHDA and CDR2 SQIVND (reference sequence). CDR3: CASSIFTSGSDEQFF. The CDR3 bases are TGTGCCAGTAGTATATTCACTAGCGGGAGTGATGAGCAGTTCTTC.

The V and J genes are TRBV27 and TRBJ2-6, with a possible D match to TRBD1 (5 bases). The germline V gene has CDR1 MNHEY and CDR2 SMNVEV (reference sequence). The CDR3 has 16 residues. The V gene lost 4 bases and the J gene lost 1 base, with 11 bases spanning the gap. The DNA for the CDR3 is TGTGCCAGCAGTTCTCCATCAGGGTCTGGGGCCAACGTCCTGACTTTC. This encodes CASSSPSGSGANVLTF. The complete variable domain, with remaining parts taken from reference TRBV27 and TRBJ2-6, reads EAQVTQNPRYLITVTGKKLTVTCSQNMNHEYMSWYRQDPGLGLRQIYYSMNVEVTDKGDVPEGYKVSRKEKRNFPLILESPSPNQTSLYFCASSSPSGSGANVLTFGAGSRLTVL.

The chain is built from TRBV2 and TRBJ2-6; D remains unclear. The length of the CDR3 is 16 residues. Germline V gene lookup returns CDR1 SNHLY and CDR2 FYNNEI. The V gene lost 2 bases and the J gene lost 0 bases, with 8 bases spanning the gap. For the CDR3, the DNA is TGTGCCAGCAGTGAACCAGGCACCTCTGGGGCCAACGTCCTGACTTTC. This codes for CASSEPGTSGANVLTF.

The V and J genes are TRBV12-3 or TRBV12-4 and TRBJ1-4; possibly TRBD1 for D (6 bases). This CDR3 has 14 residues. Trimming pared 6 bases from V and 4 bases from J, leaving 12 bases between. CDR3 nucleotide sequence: TGTGCCAGCAGCTGGACGGGACATAATGAAAAACTGTTTTTT. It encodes CASSWTGHNEKLFF.

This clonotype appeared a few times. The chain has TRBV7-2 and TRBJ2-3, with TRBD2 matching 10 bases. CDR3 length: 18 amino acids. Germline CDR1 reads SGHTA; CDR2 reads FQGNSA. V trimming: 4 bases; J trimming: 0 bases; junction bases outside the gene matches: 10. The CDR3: CASSYNSGRPLSTDTQYF. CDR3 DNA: TGTGCCAGCAGCTATAATAGCGGGAGGCCCCTAAGCACAGATACGCAGTATTTT.

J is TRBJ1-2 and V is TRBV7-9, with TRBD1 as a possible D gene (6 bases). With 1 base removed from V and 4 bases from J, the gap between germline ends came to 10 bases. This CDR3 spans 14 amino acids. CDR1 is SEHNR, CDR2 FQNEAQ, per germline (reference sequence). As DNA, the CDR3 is TGTGCCAGCAGCTTAGTCCCAGGGGCCTATGGCTACACCTTC. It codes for CASSLVPGAYGYTF.

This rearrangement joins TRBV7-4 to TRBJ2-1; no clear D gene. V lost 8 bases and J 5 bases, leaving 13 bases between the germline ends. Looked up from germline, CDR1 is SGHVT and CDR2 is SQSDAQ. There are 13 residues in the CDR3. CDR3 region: CASDQDNNNEQFF. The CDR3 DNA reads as TGTGCCAGCGACCAAGACAACAACAATGAGCAGTTCTTC.

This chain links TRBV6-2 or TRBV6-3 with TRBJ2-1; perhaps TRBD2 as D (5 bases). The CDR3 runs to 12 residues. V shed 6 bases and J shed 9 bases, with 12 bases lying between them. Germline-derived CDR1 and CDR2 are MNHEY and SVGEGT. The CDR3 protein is CASSFGLVEQFF. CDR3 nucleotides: TGTGCCAGCAGCTTTGGACTGGTTGAGCAGTTCTTC.

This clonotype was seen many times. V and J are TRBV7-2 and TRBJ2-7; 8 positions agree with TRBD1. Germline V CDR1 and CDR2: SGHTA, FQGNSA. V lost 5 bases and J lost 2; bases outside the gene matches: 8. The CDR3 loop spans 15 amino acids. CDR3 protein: CASSPTRTGTYEQYF. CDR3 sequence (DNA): TGTGCCAGCAGCCCCACTCGGACAGGGACCTACGAGCAGTACTTC.